This TCR beta chain was identified in a study of blood T cell repertoires in COVID-19. The overall study: T cells, B-cell-depleted T cells, or PBMCs provided the cDNA or gDNA that served as material.

The CDR3 is made up of 15 amino acids. Germline V gene data show CDR1 as LGHDT and CDR2 as YNNKEL (reference sequence). V shed 4 bases and J 9 bases; nucleotides not matched to a gene: 8. The protocol was immunoSEQ multiplex PCR, while the TCRdb copy is restricted to in-frame clones and leaves out a portion. The repertoire holds approximately 150,000 clones, with around nine tenths as singletons. This receptor was identified in a man between 60 and 75 years old with active or convalescent COVID-19. V and J are TRBV3-1 (or the pseudogene TRBV3-2) and TRBJ1-5; 11 bases are a match to TRBD1. The sample taken for sequencing was peripheral blood. The CDR3: CASSLGQGAQGPQHF. The CDR3 DNA follows: TGTGCCAGCAGCCTCGGACAGGGGGCTCAGGGGCCCCAGCATTTT.